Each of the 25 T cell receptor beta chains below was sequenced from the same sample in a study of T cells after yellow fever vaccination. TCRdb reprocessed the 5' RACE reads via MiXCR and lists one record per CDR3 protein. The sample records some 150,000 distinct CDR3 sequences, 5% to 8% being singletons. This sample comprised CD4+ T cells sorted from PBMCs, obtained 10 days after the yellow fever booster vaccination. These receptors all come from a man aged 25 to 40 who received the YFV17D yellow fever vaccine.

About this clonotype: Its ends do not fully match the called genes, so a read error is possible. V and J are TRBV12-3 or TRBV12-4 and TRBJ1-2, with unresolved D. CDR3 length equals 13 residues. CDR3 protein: CASGFGANYGYTF. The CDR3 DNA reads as TGTGCCAGCGGTTTTGGAGCTAACTATGGCTACACCTTC.

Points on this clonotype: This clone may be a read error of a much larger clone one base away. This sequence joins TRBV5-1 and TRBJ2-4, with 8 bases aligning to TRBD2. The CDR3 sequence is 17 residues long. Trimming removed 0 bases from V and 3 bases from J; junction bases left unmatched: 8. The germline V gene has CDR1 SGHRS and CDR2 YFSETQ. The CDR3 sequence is CASSLVAAGADKNIQYF. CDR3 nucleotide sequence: TGCGCCAGCAGCTTGGTGGCAGCGGGGGCCGACAAAAACATTCAGTACTTC.

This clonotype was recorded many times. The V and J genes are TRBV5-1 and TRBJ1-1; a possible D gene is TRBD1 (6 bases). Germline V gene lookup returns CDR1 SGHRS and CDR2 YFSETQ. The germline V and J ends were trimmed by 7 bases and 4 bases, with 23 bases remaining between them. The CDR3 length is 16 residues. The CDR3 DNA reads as TGCGCCAGCTTCACCCAACCAGGGGCAGGACCCACTGAAGCTTTCTTT. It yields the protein CASFTQPGAGPTEAFF.

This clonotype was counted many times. DNA of the CDR3: TGTGCCAGCAGCTTAGATCGATGCGGGAAAGGCTCAGATACGCAGTATTTT. Translated: CASSLDRCGKGSDTQYF. The chain joins TRBV11-3 to TRBJ2-3; weak D call: TRBD2 (6 bases). The CDR3 extends over 17 amino acids. Trimming removed 0 bases at V and 4 bases at J, with 17 bases between. Per the germline V gene, CDR1 is SGHNT and CDR2 is YENEEA.

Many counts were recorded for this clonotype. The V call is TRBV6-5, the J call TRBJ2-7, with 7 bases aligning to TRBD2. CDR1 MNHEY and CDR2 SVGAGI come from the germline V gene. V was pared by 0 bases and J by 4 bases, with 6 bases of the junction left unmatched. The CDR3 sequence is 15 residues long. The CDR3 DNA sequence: TGTGCCAGCAGTTACTCGGGCGGGAGCGGGTACGAGCAGTACTTC. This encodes CASSYSGGSGYEQYF.

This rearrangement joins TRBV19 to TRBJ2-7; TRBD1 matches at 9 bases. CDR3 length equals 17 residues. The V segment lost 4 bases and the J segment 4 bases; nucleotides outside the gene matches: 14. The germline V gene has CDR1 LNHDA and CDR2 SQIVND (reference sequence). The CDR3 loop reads CASSSHPYRGRLYEQYF. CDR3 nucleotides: TGTGCCAGTAGTAGCCACCCCTACAGGGGGCGGTTGTACGAGCAGTACTTC.

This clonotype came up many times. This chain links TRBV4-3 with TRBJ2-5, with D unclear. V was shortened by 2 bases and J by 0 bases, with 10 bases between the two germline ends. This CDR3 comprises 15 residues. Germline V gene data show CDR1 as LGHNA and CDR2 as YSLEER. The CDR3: CASSQTHNNQETQYF. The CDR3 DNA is TGCGCCAGCAGCCAAACCCACAATAACCAAGAGACCCAGTACTTC.

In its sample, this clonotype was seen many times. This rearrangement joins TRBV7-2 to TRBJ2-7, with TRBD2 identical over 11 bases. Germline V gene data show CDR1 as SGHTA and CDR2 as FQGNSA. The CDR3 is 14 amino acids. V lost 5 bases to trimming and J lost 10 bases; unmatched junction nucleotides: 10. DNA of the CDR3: TGTGCCAGCAGCACGTTGGCTAGCGGGAGGCCACAGTACTTC. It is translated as CASSTLASGRPQYF.

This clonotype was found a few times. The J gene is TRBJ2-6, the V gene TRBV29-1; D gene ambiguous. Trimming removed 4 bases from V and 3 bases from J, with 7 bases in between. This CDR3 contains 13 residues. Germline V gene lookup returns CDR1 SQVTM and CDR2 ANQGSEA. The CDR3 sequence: CSVVQGGANVLTF. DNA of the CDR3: TGCAGCGTTGTGCAAGGTGGGGCCAACGTCCTGACTTTC.

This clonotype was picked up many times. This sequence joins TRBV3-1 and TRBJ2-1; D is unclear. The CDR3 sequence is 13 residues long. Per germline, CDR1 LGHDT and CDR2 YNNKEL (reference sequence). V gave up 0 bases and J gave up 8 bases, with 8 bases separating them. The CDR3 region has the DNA TGTGCCAGCAGCCAAGATCTTCGGCATGAGCAGTTCTTC. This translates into CASSQDLRHEQFF.

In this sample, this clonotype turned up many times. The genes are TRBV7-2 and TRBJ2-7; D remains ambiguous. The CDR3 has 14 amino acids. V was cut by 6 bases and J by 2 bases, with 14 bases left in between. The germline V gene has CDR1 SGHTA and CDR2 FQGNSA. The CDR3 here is CASRSTVFTYEQYF. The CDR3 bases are TGTGCCAGCAGGTCGACCGTATTTACCTACGAGCAGTACTTC.

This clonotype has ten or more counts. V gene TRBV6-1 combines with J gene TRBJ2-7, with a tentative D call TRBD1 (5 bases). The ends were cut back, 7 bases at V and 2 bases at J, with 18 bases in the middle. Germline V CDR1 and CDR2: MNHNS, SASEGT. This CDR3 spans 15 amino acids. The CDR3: CASTSPSRAPYEQYF. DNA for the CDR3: TGTGCCAGCACGTCCCCATCCAGGGCACCCTACGAGCAGTACTTC.

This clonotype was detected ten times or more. CDR3 residues: CASSSPRQGIDEQYF. The CDR3 nucleotides read TGTGCCAGCAGTTCCCCCCGACAGGGTATTGACGAGCAGTACTTC. The chain employs TRBV6-5 and TRBJ2-7, with 7 bases that match TRBD1. This CDR3 comprises 15 residues. V lost 4 bases and J lost 5; bases outside the gene matches: 11. CDR1 MNHEY and CDR2 SVGAGI come from the germline V gene.

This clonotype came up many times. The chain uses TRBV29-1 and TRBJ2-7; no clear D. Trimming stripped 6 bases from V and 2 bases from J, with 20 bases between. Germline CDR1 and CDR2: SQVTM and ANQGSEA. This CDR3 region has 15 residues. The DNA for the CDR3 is TGCAGCGTCGGTTCAACGTCACGGCCGCCCTACGAGCAGTACTTC. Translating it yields CSVGSTSRPPYEQYF.

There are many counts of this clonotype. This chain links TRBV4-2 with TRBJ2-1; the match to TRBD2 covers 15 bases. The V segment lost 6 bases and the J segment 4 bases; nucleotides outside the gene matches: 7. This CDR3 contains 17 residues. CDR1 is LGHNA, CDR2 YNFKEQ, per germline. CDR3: CASRSGLAGGRYNEQFF. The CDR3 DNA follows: TGTGCCAGCAGATCTGGACTAGCGGGAGGGAGATACAATGAGCAGTTCTTC.

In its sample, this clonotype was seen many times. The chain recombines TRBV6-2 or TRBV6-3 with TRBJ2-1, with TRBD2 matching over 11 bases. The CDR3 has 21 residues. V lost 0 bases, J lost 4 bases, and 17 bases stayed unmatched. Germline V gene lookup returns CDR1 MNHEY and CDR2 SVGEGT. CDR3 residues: CASSYSRLAGRRAGRYNEQFF. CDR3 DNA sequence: TGTGCCAGCAGTTACTCCCGACTAGCGGGGCGAAGAGCTGGGCGATACAATGAGCAGTTCTTC.

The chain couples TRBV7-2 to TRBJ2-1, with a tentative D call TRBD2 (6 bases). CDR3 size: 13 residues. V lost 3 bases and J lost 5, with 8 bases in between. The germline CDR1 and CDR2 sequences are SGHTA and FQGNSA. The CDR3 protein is CASSFSGDNEQFF. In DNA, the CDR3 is TGTGCCAGCAGCTTCTCGGGGGACAATGAGCAGTTCTTC.

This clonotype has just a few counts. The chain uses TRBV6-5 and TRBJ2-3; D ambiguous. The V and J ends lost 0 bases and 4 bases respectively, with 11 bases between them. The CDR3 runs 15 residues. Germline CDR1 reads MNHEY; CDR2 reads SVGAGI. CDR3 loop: CASSYSSLRADTQYF. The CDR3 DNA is TGTGCCAGCAGTTACTCTTCACTTCGCGCAGATACGCAGTATTTT.

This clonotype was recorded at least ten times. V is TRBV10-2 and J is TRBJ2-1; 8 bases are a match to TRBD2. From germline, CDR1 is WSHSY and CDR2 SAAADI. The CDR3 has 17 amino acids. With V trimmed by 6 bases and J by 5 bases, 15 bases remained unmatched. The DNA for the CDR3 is TGCGCCAGCAGGGGAAGGGGGGGACTAGTCAGGGACAATGAGCAGTTCTTC. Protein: CASRGRGGLVRDNEQFF.

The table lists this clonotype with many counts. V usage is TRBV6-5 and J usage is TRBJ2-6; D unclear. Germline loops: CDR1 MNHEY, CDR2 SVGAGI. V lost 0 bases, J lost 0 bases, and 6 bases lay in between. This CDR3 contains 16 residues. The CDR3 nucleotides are TGTGCCAGCAGTTACTCGAGGAGCTCTGGGGCCAACGTCCTGACTTTC. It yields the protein CASSYSRSSGANVLTF.

The CDR3 spells CASSSLGARHAYNEQFF. The CDR3 DNA sequence: TGTGCCAGTAGTTCCCTGGGGGCCCGTCACGCCTACAATGAGCAGTTCTTC. The J gene is TRBJ2-1, the V gene TRBV19; perhaps TRBD1 as D (6 bases). The CDR3 length is 17 residues. Germline values: CDR1 LNHDA, CDR2 SQIVND (reference sequence). With 5 bases removed from V and 2 bases from J, the gap between germline ends came to 19 bases.

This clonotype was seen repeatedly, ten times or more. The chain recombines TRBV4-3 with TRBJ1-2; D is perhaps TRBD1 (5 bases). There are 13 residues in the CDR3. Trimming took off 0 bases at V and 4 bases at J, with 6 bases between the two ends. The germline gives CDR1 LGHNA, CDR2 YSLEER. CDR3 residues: CASSQDRAYGYTF. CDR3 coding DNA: TGCGCCAGCAGCCAAGACAGGGCCTATGGCTACACCTTC.

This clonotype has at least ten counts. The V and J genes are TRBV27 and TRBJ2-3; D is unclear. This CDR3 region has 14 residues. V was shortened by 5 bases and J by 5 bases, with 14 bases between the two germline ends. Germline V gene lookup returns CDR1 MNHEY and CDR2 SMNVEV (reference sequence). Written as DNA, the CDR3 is TGTGCCAGCAGTCCCCGGACCTATCGAGATACGCAGTATTTT. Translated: CASSPRTYRDTQYF.

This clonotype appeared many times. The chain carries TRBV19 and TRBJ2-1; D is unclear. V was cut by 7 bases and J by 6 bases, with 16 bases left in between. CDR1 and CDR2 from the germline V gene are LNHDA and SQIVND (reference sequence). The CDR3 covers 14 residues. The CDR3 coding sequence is TGTGCCAGTACCACGTTCCTTGGGTTCAATGAGCAGTTCTTC. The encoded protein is CASTTFLGFNEQFF.

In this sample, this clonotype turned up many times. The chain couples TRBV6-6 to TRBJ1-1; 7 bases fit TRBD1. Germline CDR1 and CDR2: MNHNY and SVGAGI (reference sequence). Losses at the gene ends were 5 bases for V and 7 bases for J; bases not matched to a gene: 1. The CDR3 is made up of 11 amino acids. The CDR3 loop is CASSRDSEAFF. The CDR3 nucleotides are TGTGCCAGCAGTCGGGACAGTGAAGCTTTCTTT.